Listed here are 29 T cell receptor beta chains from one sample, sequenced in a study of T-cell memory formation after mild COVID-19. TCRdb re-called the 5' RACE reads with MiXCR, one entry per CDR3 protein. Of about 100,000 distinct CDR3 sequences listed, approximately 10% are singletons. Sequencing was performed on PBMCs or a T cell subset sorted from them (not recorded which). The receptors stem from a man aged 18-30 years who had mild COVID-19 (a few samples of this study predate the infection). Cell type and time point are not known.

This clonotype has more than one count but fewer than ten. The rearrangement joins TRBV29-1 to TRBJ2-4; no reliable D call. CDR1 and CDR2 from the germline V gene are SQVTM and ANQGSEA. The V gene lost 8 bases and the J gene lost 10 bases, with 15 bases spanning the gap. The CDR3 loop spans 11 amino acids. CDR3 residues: CSFLGGVIQYF. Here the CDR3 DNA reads TGCAGCTTCCTGGGTGGAGTAATTCAGTACTTC.

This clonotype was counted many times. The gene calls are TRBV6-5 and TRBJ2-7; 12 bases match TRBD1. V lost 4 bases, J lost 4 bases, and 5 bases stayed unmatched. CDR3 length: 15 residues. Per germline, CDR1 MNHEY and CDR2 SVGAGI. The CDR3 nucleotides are TGTGCCAGCAGTTTGGGACAGGGGGCGGGTTACGAGCAGTACGTC. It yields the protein CASSLGQGAGYEQYV.

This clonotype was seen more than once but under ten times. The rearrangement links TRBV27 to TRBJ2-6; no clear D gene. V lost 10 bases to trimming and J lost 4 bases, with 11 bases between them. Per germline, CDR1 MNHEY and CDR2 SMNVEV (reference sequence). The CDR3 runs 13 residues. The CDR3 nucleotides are TGTGCCACCCGTACTCTGGGGGCCAACGTCCTGACTTTC. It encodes CATRTLGANVLTF.

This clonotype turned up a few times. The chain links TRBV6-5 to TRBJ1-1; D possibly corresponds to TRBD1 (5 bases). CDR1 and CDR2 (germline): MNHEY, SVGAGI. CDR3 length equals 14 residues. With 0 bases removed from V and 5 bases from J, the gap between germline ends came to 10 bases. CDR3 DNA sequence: TGTGCCAGCAGTTACTCGGGGGTGAGGACTGAAGCTTTCTTT. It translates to CASSYSGVRTEAFF.

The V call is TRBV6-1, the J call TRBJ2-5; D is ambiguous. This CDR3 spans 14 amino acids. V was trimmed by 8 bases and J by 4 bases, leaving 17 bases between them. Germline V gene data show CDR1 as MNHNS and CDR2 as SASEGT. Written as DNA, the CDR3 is TGTGCCAGCTTCGAGGTCGGGCCCTCAGAGACCCAGTACTTC. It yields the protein CASFEVGPSETQYF.

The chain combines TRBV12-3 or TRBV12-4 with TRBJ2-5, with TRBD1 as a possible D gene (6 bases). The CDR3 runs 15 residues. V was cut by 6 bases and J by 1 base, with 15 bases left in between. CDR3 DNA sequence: TGTGCCAGCAGGTCCGTTGGGGGCGTCCAAGAGACCCAGTACTTC. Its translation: CASRSVGGVQETQYF.

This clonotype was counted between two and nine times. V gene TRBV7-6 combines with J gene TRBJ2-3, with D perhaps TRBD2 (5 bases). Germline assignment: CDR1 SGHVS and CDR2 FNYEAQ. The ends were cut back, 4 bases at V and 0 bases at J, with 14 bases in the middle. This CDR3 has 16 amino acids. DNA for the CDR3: TGTGCCAGCAGCTCAGTCACTAGGGCGAGCACAGATACGCAGTATTTT. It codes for CASSSVTRASTDTQYF.

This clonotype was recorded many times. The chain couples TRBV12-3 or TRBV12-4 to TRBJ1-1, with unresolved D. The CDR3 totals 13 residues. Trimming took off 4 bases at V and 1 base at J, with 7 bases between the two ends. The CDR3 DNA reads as TGTGCCAGCAGTTCCTCAGGGAACACTGAAGCTTTCTTT. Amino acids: CASSSSGNTEAFF.

CDR3 nucleotides: TGTGCCAGCAATAGCGGGGGGCACCACAATGAGCAGTTCTTC. Its translation is CASNSGGHHNEQFF. The V call is TRBV7-3, the J call TRBJ2-1; TRBD2 agrees at 10 bases. The CDR3 runs 14 residues. V gave up 7 bases and J gave up 5 bases; unmatched junction bases: 5. Germline CDR1 is SGHTA and CDR2 is FQGTGA. Complete variable domain (other parts from reference TRBV7-3 and TRBJ2-1): GAGVSQTPSNKVTEKGKYVELRCDPISGHTALYWYRQSLGQGPEFLIYFQGTGAADDSGLPNDRFFAVRPEGSVSTLKIQRTERGDSAVYLCASNSGGHHNEQFFGPGTRLTVL.

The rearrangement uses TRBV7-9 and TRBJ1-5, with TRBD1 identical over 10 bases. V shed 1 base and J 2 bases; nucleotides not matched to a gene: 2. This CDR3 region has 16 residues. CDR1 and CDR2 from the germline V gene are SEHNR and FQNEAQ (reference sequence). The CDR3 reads CASSLGDRGRNQPQHF. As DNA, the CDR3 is TGTGCCAGCAGCTTAGGGGACAGGGGCCGCAATCAGCCCCAGCATTTT.

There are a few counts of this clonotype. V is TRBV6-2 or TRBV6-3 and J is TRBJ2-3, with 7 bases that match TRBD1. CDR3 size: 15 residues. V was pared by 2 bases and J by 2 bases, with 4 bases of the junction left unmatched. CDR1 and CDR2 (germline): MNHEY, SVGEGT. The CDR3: CASSYHGQDTDTQYF. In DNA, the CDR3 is TGTGCCAGCAGTTACCACGGACAGGACACAGATACGCAGTATTTT.

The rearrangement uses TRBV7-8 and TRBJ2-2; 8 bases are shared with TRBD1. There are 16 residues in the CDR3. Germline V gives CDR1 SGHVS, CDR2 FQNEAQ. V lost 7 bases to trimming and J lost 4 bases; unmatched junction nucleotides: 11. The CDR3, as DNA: TGTGCCAGCACCGTATTACAGGGGGTGAGCACCGGGGAGCTGTTTTTT. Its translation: CASTVLQGVSTGELFF.

The CDR3 DNA reads TGTGCCACCAGTGACCGACTAGCGGGAGTTACAGATACGCAGTATTTT. Its protein is CATSDRLAGVTDTQYF. V and J are TRBV24-1 and TRBJ2-3; 12 bases agree with TRBD2. Germline V gives CDR1 KGHDR, CDR2 SFDVKD. V shed 4 bases, J shed 3 bases, and the junction held 4 bases outside the gene matches. The CDR3 covers 16 residues.

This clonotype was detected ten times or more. CDR3 in amino acids: CASSPLYPGTPYNEQFF. In DNA form, the CDR3 reads TGTGCCAGCAGCCCCCTTTACCCAGGGACACCCTACAATGAGCAGTTCTTC. V is TRBV7-2 and J is TRBJ2-1; perhaps TRBD1 as D (6 bases). Trimming removed 5 bases from V and 2 bases from J, with 19 bases in between. Germline CDR1 SGHTA, CDR2 FQGNSA. The CDR3 is made up of 17 amino acids.

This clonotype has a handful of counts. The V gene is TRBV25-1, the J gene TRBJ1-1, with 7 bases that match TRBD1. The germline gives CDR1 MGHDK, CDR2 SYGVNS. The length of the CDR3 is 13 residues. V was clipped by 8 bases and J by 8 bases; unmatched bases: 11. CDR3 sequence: CASSVADRPEAFF. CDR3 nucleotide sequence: TGTGCCAGCTCTGTCGCGGACAGGCCCGAAGCTTTCTTT.

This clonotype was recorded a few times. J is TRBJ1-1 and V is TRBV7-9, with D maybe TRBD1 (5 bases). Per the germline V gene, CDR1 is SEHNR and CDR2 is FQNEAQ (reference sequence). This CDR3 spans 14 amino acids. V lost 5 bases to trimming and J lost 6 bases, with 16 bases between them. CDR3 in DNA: TGTGCCAGCAGCCCCGAAGGGGTAGGTTCTGAAGCTTTCTTT. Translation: CASSPEGVGSEAFF.

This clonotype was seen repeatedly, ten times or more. The CDR3: CASSLEHGTYEQYF. The CDR3 DNA follows: TGCGCCAGCAGCTTGGAGCACGGTACCTACGAGCAGTACTTC. The V and J genes are TRBV5-1 and TRBJ2-7; D not certain. V was shortened by 0 bases and J by 2 bases, with 9 bases between the two germline ends. CDR1 and CDR2 (germline): SGHRS, YFSETQ. The CDR3 runs to 14 residues.

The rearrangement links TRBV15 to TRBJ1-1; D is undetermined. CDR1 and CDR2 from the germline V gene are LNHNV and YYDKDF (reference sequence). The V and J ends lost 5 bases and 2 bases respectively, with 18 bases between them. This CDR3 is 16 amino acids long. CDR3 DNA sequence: TGTGCCACCAGCGGTCGTTTGGTACCTGGTAACACTGAAGCTTTCTTT. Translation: CATSGRLVPGNTEAFF.

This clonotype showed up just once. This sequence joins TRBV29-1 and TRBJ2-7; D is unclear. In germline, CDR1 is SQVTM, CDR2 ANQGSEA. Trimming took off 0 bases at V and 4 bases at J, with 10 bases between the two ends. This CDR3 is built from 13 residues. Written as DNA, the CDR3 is TGCAGCGTTGAAGATGAGACTGAGTACGAGCAGTACTTC. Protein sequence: CSVEDETEYEQYF.

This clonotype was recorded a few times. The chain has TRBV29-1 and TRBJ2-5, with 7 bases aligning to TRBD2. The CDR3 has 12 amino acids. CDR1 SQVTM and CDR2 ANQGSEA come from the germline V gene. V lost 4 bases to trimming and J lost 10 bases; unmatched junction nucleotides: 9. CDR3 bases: TGCAGCGTTGTGACTGGGGGGGTGGACCAGTACTTC. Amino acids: CSVVTGGVDQYF.

The CDR3 is CASSMLGGIAFF. In DNA form, the CDR3 reads TGTGCCAGTAGTATGTTAGGCGGGATAGCTTTCTTT. The chain couples TRBV19 to TRBJ1-1, with D uncertain. The CDR3 sequence is 12 residues long. The germline gives CDR1 LNHDA, CDR2 SQIVND (reference sequence). Trimming stripped 3 bases from V and 10 bases from J, with 12 bases between. The full variable domain, completed using reference TRBV19 and TRBJ1-1, is DGGITQSPKYLFRKEGQNVTLSCEQNLNHDAMYWYRQDPGQGLRLIYYSQIVNDFQKGDIAEGYSVSREKKESFPLTVTSAQKNPTAFYLCASSMLGGIAFFGQGTRLTVV.

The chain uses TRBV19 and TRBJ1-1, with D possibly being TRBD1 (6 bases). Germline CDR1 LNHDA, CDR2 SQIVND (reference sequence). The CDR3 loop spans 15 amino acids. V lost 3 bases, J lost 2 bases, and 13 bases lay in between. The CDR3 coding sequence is TGTGCCAGTAGTATCGGCAGGGGCCTAAACACTGAAGCTTTCTTT. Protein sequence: CASSIGRGLNTEAFF.

The CDR3 protein is CSAGTRLEAFF. The CDR3 DNA reads as TGCAGTGCTGGGACAAGACTAGAAGCTTTCTTT. The rearrangement joins TRBV20-1 to TRBJ1-1; tentatively, D is TRBD1 (6 bases). CDR3 length: 11 residues. Trimming took 5 bases from V and 8 from J, leaving 12 bases between them. Germline V lookup: CDR1 DFQATT, CDR2 SNEGSKA (reference sequence).

Here the CDR3 reads CASSLVLQGYPYTF. The CDR3 DNA reads TGTGCCAGCAGCTTAGTTTTGCAGGGGTACCCGTACACCTTC. This chain links TRBV7-9 with TRBJ1-2, with D possibly being TRBD1 (6 bases). V was clipped by 1 base and J by 11 bases, with 17 bases between them. Germline CDR1 SEHNR, CDR2 FQNEAQ (reference sequence). The CDR3 contains 14 residues.

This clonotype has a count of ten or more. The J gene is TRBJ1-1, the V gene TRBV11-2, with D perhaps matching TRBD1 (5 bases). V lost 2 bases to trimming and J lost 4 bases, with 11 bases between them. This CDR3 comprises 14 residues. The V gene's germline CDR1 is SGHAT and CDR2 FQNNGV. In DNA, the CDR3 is TGTGCCAGCAGCTTATACGGGGGTAGCACTGAAGCTTTCTTT. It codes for CASSLYGGSTEAFF. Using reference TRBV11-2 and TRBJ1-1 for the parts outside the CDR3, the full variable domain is EAGVAQSPRYKIIEKRQSVAFWCNPISGHATLYWYQQILGQGPKLLIQFQNNGVVDDSQLPKDRFSAERLKGVDSTLKIQPAKLEDSAVYLCASSLYGGSTEAFFGQGTRLTVV.

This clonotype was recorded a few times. The CDR3 here is CASHPDLGAEAFF. The CDR3 DNA sequence: TGTGCCAGCCACCCGGACCTGGGCGCTGAAGCTTTCTTT. The chain has TRBV27 and TRBJ1-1, with no clear D. V lost 8 bases and J 6 bases, leaving 16 bases between the germline ends. CDR1 is MNHEY, CDR2 SMNVEV, per germline (reference sequence). CDR3 size: 13 residues.

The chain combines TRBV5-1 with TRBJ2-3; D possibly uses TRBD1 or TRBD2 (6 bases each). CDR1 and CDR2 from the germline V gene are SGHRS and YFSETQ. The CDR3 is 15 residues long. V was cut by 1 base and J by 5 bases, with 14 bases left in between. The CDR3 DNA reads TGCGCCAGCAGCTTGATGGGGGGCCGGGGAGATACGCAGTATTTT. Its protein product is CASSLMGGRGDTQYF.

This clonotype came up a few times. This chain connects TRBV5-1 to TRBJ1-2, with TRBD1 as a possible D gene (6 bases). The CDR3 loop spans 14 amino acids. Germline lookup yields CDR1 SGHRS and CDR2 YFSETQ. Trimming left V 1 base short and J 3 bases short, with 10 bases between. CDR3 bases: TGCGCCAGCAGCTTGACAGGGAGAGACTATGGCTACACCTTC. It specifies CASSLTGRDYGYTF. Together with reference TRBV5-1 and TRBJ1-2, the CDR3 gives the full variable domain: KAGVTQTPRYLIKTRGQQVTLSCSPISGHRSVSWYQQTPGQGLQFLFEYFSETQRNKGNFPGRFSGRQFSNSRSEMNVSTLELGDSALYLCASSLTGRDYGYTFGSGTRLTVV.

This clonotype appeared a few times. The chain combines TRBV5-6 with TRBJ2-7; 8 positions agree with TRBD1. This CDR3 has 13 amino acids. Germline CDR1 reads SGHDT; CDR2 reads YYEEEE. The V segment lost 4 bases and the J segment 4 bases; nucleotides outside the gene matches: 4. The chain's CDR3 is CASSQGASYEQYF. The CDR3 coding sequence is TGTGCCAGCAGCCAGGGGGCTTCTTACGAGCAGTACTTC.